This TCR beta chain comes out of a study of cytomegalovirus exposure and HLA in healthy donors (dated by TCRdb to the late 2010s). In the study overall: An earlier analysis of approximately 640 of the donors reported 250 to 350 Gb of sequence data and 100 million to 130 million unique TCR beta sequences from about 200 million T cells. An early release that covered approximately 600 HLA-typed donors contained around 330 gigabases of sequencing data and roughly 84 million unique TCR sequences. Of the 300 to 400 genotyped donors, 81% fell in the genetic ancestry cluster associated with self-reported Caucasian donors. The study aimed to test whether cataloging public T cell receptors could reveal signatures of past pathogen exposure. Using immunosequencing, the study profiled T cell repertoires from 550 to 750 subjects and related those repertoires to cytomegalovirus serostatus. In addition to the first cohort of 500 to 850 subjects, a separate validation cohort of under 150 different subjects was used. The study combined high-throughput TCR immunosequencing, statistical association of individual TCRs with disease status, and machine learning to predict cytomegalovirus infection status. A later analysis re-analyzed previously published TCR beta repertoires from 650 to 800 donors and added high-resolution HLA genotyping to study TCR occurrence patterns. The later analysis used no new phenotypic data to find candidate immune exposures, relying instead on TCR beta sequences and their occurrence across donors. An earlier analysis of around 540 of the donors applied high-throughput TCR beta sequencing to assess whether each TCR beta V gene segment acted as functional or pseudogenic. Donor age, sex, ethnicity and CMV serostatus were compiled together with the repertoire data. A later genetic analysis took genome-wide SNP genotypes for about 55% of the roughly 670 donors and used that subset as a discovery cohort. All discovery cohort repertoires had been generated using a single sequencing platform. HLA typing covered class I and class II loci at four-digit resolution. Typing coverage differed by locus: A, B, C, DRB1 and DQB1 were typed in about 620-630 donors, DQA1 in about 500, DPA1 in some 600, and DPB1 in just under 490. Because of strong linkage in the cohort, roughly five DR-DQ haplotypes were treated as single units for association and clustering. On average, roughly 240,000 unique TCR beta nucleotide sequences were sequenced per donor among 300 to 500 genotyped donors of the cohort, with around 19% of those sequences being non-productive.

Trimming removed 4 bases from V and 4 bases from J, leaving 17 bases between the germline ends. CDR1 SGHKS and CDR2 YYEKEE are derived from the germline V gene (reference sequence). Taken from cysteine to phenylalanine, the CDR3 has 15 residues. Of all the DNA, just the CDR3 is kept, 45 bases in frame from base 1. Library preparation was by the immunoSEQ multiplex PCR assay. A mixture of 60 forward primers for TCR Vbeta segments and 13 reverse primers for TCR Jbeta segments was used in the multiplex PCR. Amplification of the CDR3 region of rearranged TCR beta genes was performed with a multiplex PCR assay on genomic DNA. The amplified TCR beta libraries were sequenced on the Illumina HiSeq System as 87-base-pair reads. Processing in the source paper ran as follows. A later analysis tallied roughly 76 million unique TCR beta chains across the roughly 610 repertoires, and approximately 9.9 million of those chains were shared by two or more donors. Raw reads were error-corrected and collapsed into unique sequences by a nearest-neighbor algorithm in which closely related sequences were merged to remove PCR and sequencing errors. CDR3 sequences were aligned to IMGT reference sequences to assign V, D and J gene segments. For a sequence to be retained, at least a six-nucleotide match to both a V gene segment and a J gene segment was required. A rearrangement was called productive if the CDR3 had no stop codons and remained in frame with V and J, and every other rearrangement was called non-productive. CDR3 was defined by IMGT convention, running from the second conserved V-encoded cysteine to the conserved J-encoded phenylalanine. The earlier analysis of some 540 of the donors excluded any sequence lacking an unambiguous match to a single V gene segment. In an earlier analysis of roughly 500 of the donors, V segments were called functional above 56.7% productive rearrangements and were called segregating when the between-donor standard deviation exceeded 5%. To diagnose cytomegalovirus status from the catalog of TCR beta chain sequences, a statistical classification framework was built. A later analysis assigned V and J genes by comparing TCR nucleotide sequences with IMGT/GENE-DB human TR gene sequences. In a later analysis, CDR3 sequences and most-parsimonious VDJ recombination scenarios were assigned using the TCRdist pipeline. A later analysis defined each TCR beta chain by its CDR3 amino acid sequence plus V-gene family, and excluded reads lacking a unique V-gene family. In a later analysis, some 600 highly shared, low-generation-probability nucleotide sequences were removed to address suspected cross-contamination and a sequencing artifact. In a later analysis, a clonal expansion index for each public chain was calculated from normalized within-repertoire ranks of inferred template counts. A later analysis computed generation probabilities with a VDJ recombination model fitted to out-of-frame rearrangements, and checked the results against IGoR. A later analysis scored TCR-TCR, TCR-HLA and TCR-CMV co-occurrence with hypergeometric tests, applying a repertoire-size bias correction to TCR pairs. False discovery rates were estimated in a later analysis by permuting HLA or CMV assignments 20 times. In a later analysis, co-occurring TCRs were grouped using DBSCAN, with TCRdist sequence similarity added in when clustering inside HLA-allele-positive subsets. Repertoires with fewer than 30,000 or more than 120,000 public chains were left out of co-occurrence clustering, as were several repertoires with anomalous nucleotide sharing. TCRdb obtained this table from immuneACCESS and retained in-frame rearrangements with V and J assigned. These tables miss some clones; where compared with another copy, unresolved V genes account for less than half of the shortfall, and the remainder is unexplained. That table gives V, J and clone size, and the DNA gave D and trimming. The sample data list tens of thousands of clones, and around 86% of these were observed just once. The leading ten clones occupy about 10% of the sample.

The cohort comprised around 690 healthy bone marrow donors. At the time of sampling, every cohort member was nominally healthy, though immune exposures that went unrecorded were likely present. The donor was CMV seropositive and was included in the group of 289 seropositive cohort members. Each donor provided a peripheral blood sample, and peripheral blood mononuclear cells were used for TCR beta sequencing. The Qiagen DNeasy Blood Extraction Kit was used to extract genomic DNA from the blood cell samples. Results the study describes overall, beyond this receptor: A later analysis found that most CMV-associated TCR beta chains appeared HLA-restricted, with HLA associations seemingly driven largely by CMV exposure. A later analysis found that TCR association rates varied across HLA loci, with DRB1 alleles showing the most associated TCRs and HLA-C alleles the fewest. Cytomegalovirus status was reported to be diagnosed by the classifier with high specificity and sensitivity in both the original and validation cohorts. The presence/absence analyses assumed that sequencing depth was roughly uniform across donors, and that assumption may not be true. When HLA alleles, especially DR and DQ, strongly co-occurred, TCR associations were difficult to assign to individual alleles. In a later analysis, over 15,000 TCR beta sequences were associated with specific HLA alleles at a false discovery rate of 0.05. The sequencing pipeline was judged likely to have produced a cluster of highly shared sequence variants as a technical artifact. A later genetic analysis associated a missense DCLRE1C variant with V-gene and J-gene trimming of TCR beta chains, and an independent cohort replicated the association. A further reported finding was that TCR beta sequences accurately predicted the HLA-A and HLA-B alleles for most subjects in the first cohort. For the cohort, immune exposure information was limited to CMV serostatus. The authors suggested that the approach could potentially be extended to other disease states and immunological phenotypes. Because counts were too low, more than 15 rarely observed V segments, including chromosome 9 orphons, were left out of the earlier analysis of about 500 of the donors. Because HLA typing was missing for some donors at each locus, association tests included only the typed subset. Most TCR sequences were seen in very few donors, while some public TCRs were found in many individuals. In an earlier analysis of some 540 of the donors, most TCR beta V segments appeared in productive rearrangements about 87% or about 30% of the time, broadly matching IMGT annotations. Correlated functional status among segregating V segments might reflect linkage disequilibrium, but an unknown experimental factor could not be ruled out. Several of the top co-occurrence clusters appeared to be linked to parvovirus B19, influenza, CMV and Epstein-Barr virus, according to a later analysis. Some IMGT-functional V segments, including TRBV6-2 and TRBV6-3, could not be told apart with the 87-base-pair reads, so those segments were excluded. A later analysis found that HLA-associated TCR beta chains were more clonally expanded and had lower generation probabilities than equally common non-associated chains. A later genetic analysis reported fewer N-insertions in productive TCRs among donors in an Asian-associated ancestry cluster than the roughly 640-donor mean. The cohort was sequenced for TCR beta chains only, and without alpha or paired-chain data the features that could be detected were limited. A total of roughly 160 TCR beta chains were listed by the study as associated with cytomegalovirus. In vitro tests confirmed that a few of the cytomegalovirus-associated TCR beta chains recognize cytomegalovirus antigens.

With regard to this clone: The clone's antigen remains unknown. No base-level quality is on record; no much larger clone is a single base apart.

The sequencing input was PBMCs. The receptor comes from a woman in her thirties or forties in good health and CMV-seropositive. The chain couples TRBV5-5 to TRBJ1-2; no D segment can be confidently identified. Read as DNA, the sequence is TGTGCCAGCAGCATTGTCGTAACAGAGCCCTATGGCTACACCTTC. This sequence encodes CASSIVVTEPYGYTF.